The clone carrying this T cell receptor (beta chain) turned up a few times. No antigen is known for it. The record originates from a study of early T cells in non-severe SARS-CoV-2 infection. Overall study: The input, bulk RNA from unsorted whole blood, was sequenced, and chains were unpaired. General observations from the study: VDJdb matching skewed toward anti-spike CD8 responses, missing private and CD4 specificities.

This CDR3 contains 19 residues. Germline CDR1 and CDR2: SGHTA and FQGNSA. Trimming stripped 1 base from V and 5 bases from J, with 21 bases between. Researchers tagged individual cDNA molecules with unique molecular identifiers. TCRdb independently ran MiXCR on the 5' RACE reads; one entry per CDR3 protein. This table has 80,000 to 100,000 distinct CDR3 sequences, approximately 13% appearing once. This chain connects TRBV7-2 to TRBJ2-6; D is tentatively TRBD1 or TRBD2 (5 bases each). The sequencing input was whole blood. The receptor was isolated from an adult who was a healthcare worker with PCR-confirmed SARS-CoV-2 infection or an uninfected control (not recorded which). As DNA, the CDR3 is TGTGCCAGCAGCTTAGGAGGGGCTGAAATTGTCTTACGGGCCAACGTCCTGACTTTC. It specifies CASSLGGAEIVLRANVLTF.